The 8 T cell receptor beta chains below all came from one sample that was sequenced in a study of T cell responses to AZD1222 COVID-19 vaccine. Repertoires were generated with immunoSEQ multiplex PCR, while TCRdb's copy carries only in-frame clones and drops some. Among about 90,000 clones listed, about 85% were seen once. This sample comprised peripheral blood, obtained 28 days after the second AZD1222 dose. The receptors come from an adult who received the AZD1222 COVID-19 vaccine.

The gene calls are TRBV27 and TRBJ1-1, with D possibly matching TRBD1 (5 bases). In germline, CDR1 is MNHEY, CDR2 SMNVEV (reference sequence). Trimming cost V 3 bases and J 2 bases, with 13 bases left between them. The CDR3 length is 15 residues. The CDR3 here is CASSLPGARNTEAFF. DNA of the CDR3: TGTGCCAGCAGTTTGCCCGGGGCACGAAACACTGAAGCTTTCTTT.

The chain combines TRBV5-1 with TRBJ2-5, with D possibly matching TRBD1 (5 bases). CDR3 length equals 14 residues. CDR1 is SGHRS, CDR2 YFSETQ, per germline. Trimming shortened V by 0 bases and J by 1 base, and 7 bases separated the two germline ends. This CDR3 reads CASSLGGPQETQYF. CDR3 sequence (DNA): TGCGCCAGCAGCTTGGGGGGCCCCCAAGAGACCCAGTACTTC.

This rearrangement joins TRBV2 to TRBJ2-2, with a tentative D call TRBD1 (6 bases). This CDR3 contains 12 residues. The V end was cut by 6 bases, the J end by 8 bases, with 10 bases between. CDR1 and CDR2 from the germline V gene are SNHLY and FYNNEI. In DNA form, the CDR3 reads TGTGCCAGCAGGTCAGGGGCGGGGGAGCTGTTTTTT. This encodes CASRSGAGELFF.

The genes are TRBV4-2 and TRBJ2-1; TRBD2 matches 12 bases. Germline V gives CDR1 LGHNA, CDR2 YNFKEQ. This CDR3 is built from 15 residues. J lost 7 bases, V lost 1 base, and 2 bases had no gene match. The CDR3 reads CASSQVTSGGNEQFF. The DNA of the CDR3 is TGTGCCAGCAGCCAAGTAACTAGCGGGGGGAATGAGCAGTTCTTC.

The rearrangement joins TRBV7-2 to TRBJ2-2; 7 bases agree with TRBD2. The CDR3 extends over 15 amino acids. J was trimmed by 4 bases and V by 6 bases; bases with no gene match: 8. Germline V gene sequence: CDR1 SGHTA, CDR2 FQGNSA. In nucleotides, the CDR3 is TGTGCCAGCAGACCGGGGGGTCGGGCCACCGGGGAGCTGTTTTTT. The encoded protein is CASRPGGRATGELFF.

The J gene is TRBJ2-2, the V gene TRBV5-1, with 12 positions matching TRBD1. After removal of 2 bases from V and 6 bases from J, the junction contained 5 bases not matched to a gene. This CDR3 region has 16 residues. From germline, CDR1 is SGHRS and CDR2 YFSETQ. The CDR3 loop is CASSLPGTGGPGELFF. The CDR3 DNA follows: TGCGCCAGCAGCTTACCCGGGACAGGGGGCCCCGGGGAGCTGTTTTTT.

The genes are TRBV29-1 and TRBJ2-1; D is uncertain. This CDR3 has 14 amino acids. Germline-derived CDR1 and CDR2 are SQVTM and ANQGSEA. V dropped 4 bases and J dropped 6 bases, with 16 bases sitting between them. CDR3 loop: CSVAGTSVVNEQFF. The CDR3 coding sequence is TGCAGCGTTGCAGGTACGTCGGTCGTCAATGAGCAGTTCTTC.

The DNA of the CDR3 is TGTGCCAGCAGGGACAGTGGACCGTCCACTGAAGCTTTCTTT. Protein sequence: CASRDSGPSTEAFF. The chain combines TRBV2 with TRBJ1-1; D might be TRBD1 (6 bases). V was pared by 6 bases and J by 4 bases, with 15 bases between. The CDR3 consists of 14 residues. The germline CDR1 and CDR2 sequences are SNHLY and FYNNEI.